This entry lists 32 T cell receptor beta chains sequenced from one sample in a study of T cells in localized non-small cell lung cancer (TCRdb year 2020). Libraries were made using the immunoSEQ multiplex PCR assay. The immuneACCESS repertoire file appears here via TCRdb, limited to in-frame rearrangements. These files lack a portion of the clones; in checked studies, under half of the deficit traces to unresolved V genes, and the cause of the others is not known. The sample table shows around 28,000 clones, and around 94% are seen once. The ten largest make up over 0.6% of the sample. The sequenced sample was peripheral blood, obtained before any cancer treatment. The receptors here all came from a woman aged 35 to 75 with stage I lung adenocarcinoma.

This CDR3 is CASRNTGVMGRTYTDTQYF. Written as DNA, the CDR3 is TGTGCCAGCAGAAACACAGGGGTTATGGGCCGAACCTACACAGATACGCAGTATTTT. This rearrangement joins TRBV7-9 to TRBJ2-3; the match to TRBD1 covers 7 bases. The V gene end was trimmed by 6 bases and the J gene end by 2 bases; junction bases not matched to a gene: 20. Germline V lookup: CDR1 SEHNR, CDR2 FQNEAQ (reference sequence). CDR3 length: 19 residues.

This chain links TRBV2 with TRBJ2-3, with D perhaps assigned TRBD1 or TRBD2 (6 bases each). This CDR3 is built from 12 residues. Germline V gives CDR1 SNHLY, CDR2 FYNNEI. V lost 6 bases, J lost 7 bases, and 11 bases lay in between. CDR3 protein: CASSLGGNTQYF. The CDR3 region has the DNA TGTGCCAGCAGCCTAGGGGGGAATACGCAGTATTTT.

The chain joins TRBV18 to TRBJ1-2; 9 nucleotides agree with TRBD1. The CDR3 totals 17 residues. V shed 2 bases and J 7 bases; nucleotides not matched to a gene: 14. Germline V gene data show CDR1 as KGHSH and CDR2 as LQKENI. The CDR3 loop is CASSPALGQGMKGGYTF. DNA of the CDR3: TGTGCCAGCTCACCAGCTTTGGGACAGGGAATGAAGGGTGGCTACACCTTC.

This clone was seen a handful of times. The rearrangement joins TRBV7-2 to TRBJ1-1; 7 positions agree with TRBD1. This CDR3 region has 12 residues. Germline trimming cut 4 bases from V and 8 bases from J; bases unmatched to any gene: 4. Germline V gives CDR1 SGHTA, CDR2 FQGNSA. As DNA, the CDR3 is TGTGCCAGCAGCTCAAGACAGGGAGAAGCTTTCTTT. Its protein product is CASSSRQGEAFF. The whole variable domain, filled in from reference TRBV7-2 and TRBJ1-1, reads GAGVSQSPSNKVTEKGKDVELRCDPISGHTALYWYRQSLGQGLEFLIYFQGNSAPDKSGLPSDRFSAERTGGSVSTLTIQRTQQEDSAVYLCASSSRQGEAFFGQGTRLTVV.

V gene TRBV6-6 combines with J gene TRBJ1-1; D is perhaps TRBD1 (6 bases). The CDR3 has 14 amino acids. Trimming took 4 bases from V and 5 from J, leaving 14 bases between them. Germline values: CDR1 MNHNY, CDR2 SVGAGI (reference sequence). The CDR3 coding sequence is TGTGCCAGCAGTTCCCCAGGGGTTTGGACTGAAGCTTTCTTT. Its protein product is CASSSPGVWTEAFF.

The J gene is TRBJ2-1, the V gene TRBV6-4; TRBD2 aligns across 12 bases. With V trimmed by 3 bases and J by 10 bases, 7 bases remained unmatched. The V gene's germline CDR1 is MRHNA and CDR2 SNTAGT. The CDR3 totals 15 residues. CDR3 sequence reads: CASSETSGGGGEQFF. In DNA form, the CDR3 reads TGTGCCAGCAGTGAGACTAGCGGGGGAGGGGGGGAGCAGTTCTTC.

This clone was detected only a few times. CDR3 nucleotides: TGCGCCAGCAGCTTGCGGGGGGACGGTGGCTACACCTTC. Its translation is CASSLRGDGGYTF. The rearrangement uses TRBV5-1 and TRBJ1-2; perhaps TRBD1 as D (5 bases). This CDR3 is built from 13 residues. The germline V gene has CDR1 SGHRS and CDR2 YFSETQ. Trimming pared 1 base from V and 7 bases from J, leaving 11 bases between.

The chain combines TRBV29-1 with TRBJ1-2; D remains unclear. Per the germline V gene, CDR1 is SQVTM and CDR2 is ANQGSEA. The CDR3 totals 11 residues. V was shortened by 5 bases and J by 2 bases, with 6 bases between the two germline ends. This CDR3 is CSVFENYGYTF. CDR3 coding DNA: TGCAGCGTTTTCGAAAACTATGGCTACACCTTC.

J is TRBJ1-5 and V is TRBV5-6; possible D gene TRBD1, 5 bases. This CDR3 region has 16 residues. V was cut by 1 base and J by 4 bases, with 15 bases left in between. The germline gives CDR1 SGHDT, CDR2 YYEEEE. In DNA, the CDR3 is TGTGCCAGCAGCTTGATGGGGGGACTCTCTAATCAGCCCCAGCATTTT. This sequence encodes CASSLMGGLSNQPQHF.

This sequence joins TRBV7-3 and TRBJ2-1; 7 bases are a match to TRBD2. The junction had 5 bases not matched to a gene; V was cut back by 3 bases and J by 3 bases. Germline V gene data show CDR1 as SGHTA and CDR2 as FQGTGA. This CDR3 contains 15 residues. The CDR3: CASSLAGASYNEQFF. As DNA, the CDR3 is TGTGCCAGCAGCTTGGCGGGAGCTAGCTACAATGAGCAGTTCTTC. Variable domain in full (rest from reference TRBV7-3 and TRBJ2-1): GAGVSQTPSNKVTEKGKYVELRCDPISGHTALYWYRQSLGQGPEFLIYFQGTGAADDSGLPNDRFFAVRPEGSVSTLKIQRTERGDSAVYLCASSLAGASYNEQFFGPGTRLTVL.

The chain recombines TRBV5-8 with TRBJ2-3; 7 positions agree with TRBD2. Germline CDR1 SGHTS, CDR2 YDEGEE. This CDR3 contains 17 residues. Trimming removed 0 bases from V and 4 bases from J; junction bases left unmatched: 11. The CDR3 DNA sequence: TGTGCCAGCAGCTTGGCCAGTGCGGGAGTCGACGCAGATACGCAGTATTTT. This gives the protein CASSLASAGVDADTQYF.

A word on this clone: The junction shows a germline mismatch at one end, possibly a read error. The chain combines TRBV15 with TRBJ2-1, with 12 bases matching TRBD2. The CDR3 is 16 residues long. Looked up from germline, CDR1 is LNHNV and CDR2 is YYDKDF (reference sequence). The CDR3 DNA sequence: TGTGCCACCAGTAGAGATCTAGCGGGAGGGAGCAATGAGCAGTTCTTC. It codes for CATSRDLAGGSNEQFF.

The sample holds a few counts of this clone. The chain recombines TRBV19 with TRBJ2-1; 11 bases map to TRBD2. Trimming at V came to 1 base and at J to 9 bases, leaving 5 bases not matched to a gene. Germline V gene sequence: CDR1 LNHDA, CDR2 SQIVND (reference sequence). The length of the CDR3 is 15 residues. The CDR3: CASSIASSGGGEQFF. CDR3 nucleotide sequence: TGTGCCAGTAGTATAGCGAGTAGCGGGGGGGGTGAGCAGTTCTTC. The variable domain in full, with the rest retrieved from reference TRBV19 and TRBJ2-1, is DGGITQSPKYLFRKEGQNVTLSCEQNLNHDAMYWYRQDPGQGLRLIYYSQIVNDFQKGDIAEGYSVSREKKESFPLTVTSAQKNPTAFYLCASSIASSGGGEQFFGPGTRLTVL.

The V gene is TRBV27, the J gene TRBJ1-1; D not resolved. V lost 6 bases to trimming and J lost 3 bases, with 14 bases between them. CDR3 length: 14 amino acids. Germline V lookup: CDR1 MNHEY, CDR2 SMNVEV (reference sequence). In DNA, the CDR3 is TGTGCCAGCAGCACGGGGTACTGGGACACTGAAGCTTTCTTT. It is translated as CASSTGYWDTEAFF.

This sequence joins TRBV2 and TRBJ2-4, with TRBD1 identical over 9 bases. This CDR3 is 15 amino acids long. Losses at the gene ends were 6 bases for V and 1 base for J; bases not matched to a gene: 4. Germline lookup yields CDR1 SNHLY and CDR2 FYNNEI. The CDR3 here is CASRGQGAAKNIQYF. CDR3 DNA sequence: TGTGCCAGCAGGGGACAGGGTGCGGCCAAAAACATTCAGTACTTC.

The rearrangement links TRBV5-1 to TRBJ1-1, with D tentatively TRBD1 (6 bases). Germline V gene lookup returns CDR1 SGHRS and CDR2 YFSETQ. The CDR3 loop spans 13 amino acids. Trimming removed 0 bases at V and 11 bases at J, with 14 bases between. CDR3 sequence reads: CASSLEQGLNAFF. The CDR3 DNA reads TGCGCCAGCAGCTTGGAACAGGGCCTGAACGCTTTCTTT.

The J gene is TRBJ1-1, the V gene TRBV7-9; 7 bases agree with TRBD1. The germline gives CDR1 SEHNR, CDR2 FQNEAQ (reference sequence). V gave up 5 bases and J gave up 2 bases; unmatched junction bases: 11. The CDR3 is made up of 16 amino acids. In DNA form, the CDR3 reads TGTGCCAGCAGCCTCACCGGGACAGCACCTAACACTGAAGCTTTCTTT. It translates to CASSLTGTAPNTEAFF.

The chain employs TRBV7-9 and TRBJ2-2, with D perhaps matching TRBD1 or TRBD2 (6 bases each). Deletions cut 0 bases from V and 4 bases from J, with 12 bases between. Germline V lookup: CDR1 SEHNR, CDR2 FQNEAQ (reference sequence). The CDR3 consists of 16 residues. CDR3 amino acids: CASSLAGGPATGELFF. CDR3 sequence (DNA): TGTGCCAGCAGCTTAGCAGGGGGGCCGGCCACCGGGGAGCTGTTTTTT. Variable domain in full (rest from reference TRBV7-9 and TRBJ2-2): DTGVSQNPRHKITKRGQNVTFRCDPISEHNRLYWYRQTLGQGPEFLTYFQNEAQLEKSRLLSDRFSAERPKGSFSTLEIQRTEQGDSAMYLCASSLAGGPATGELFFGEGSRLTVL.

V usage is TRBV29-1 and J usage is TRBJ2-2, with D hard to call. The V end lost 6 bases, the J end lost 6 bases, and 17 bases lay between the germline ends. The CDR3 has 14 residues. Germline assignment: CDR1 SQVTM and CDR2 ANQGSEA. CDR3 amino acids: CSVAEIFGAGELFF. In DNA, the CDR3 is TGCAGCGTGGCTGAAATTTTTGGGGCCGGGGAGCTGTTTTTT.

The rearrangement links TRBV28 to TRBJ2-4, with TRBD2 matching 11 bases. CDR1 MDHEN and CDR2 SYDVKM come from the germline V gene. The CDR3 totals 14 residues. V dropped 10 bases and J dropped 8; count of bases not matched to a gene: 10. The CDR3 protein is CATHPSGRLYIQYF. DNA of the CDR3: TGTGCCACACACCCTAGCGGGAGGTTATACATTCAGTACTTC.

The chain employs TRBV15 and TRBJ2-1, with 9 bases fitting TRBD2. This CDR3 is 16 amino acids long. Per germline, CDR1 LNHNV and CDR2 YYDKDF (reference sequence). Trimming removed 1 base from V and 7 bases from J; junction bases left unmatched: 8. The CDR3 DNA is TGTGCCACCAGCAGAGCACCCCGCGGGGGGGCAAATGAGCAGTTCTTC. Translation gives CATSRAPRGGANEQFF.

The chain uses TRBV7-6 and TRBJ2-7, with 12 positions matching TRBD2. This CDR3 comprises 15 residues. Germline lookup yields CDR1 SGHVS and CDR2 FNYEAQ. V was pared by 5 bases and J by 3 bases, with 5 bases of the junction left unmatched. CDR3 nucleotide sequence: TGTGCCAGCAGCCCAGGGGGACTAGCGGGCTACGAGCAGTACTTC. Its protein product is CASSPGGLAGYEQYF.

V usage is TRBV7-2 and J usage is TRBJ1-1, with 8 bases identical to TRBD1. V trimming: 3 bases; J trimming: 3 bases; junction bases outside the gene matches: 6. The CDR3 sequence is 15 residues long. CDR1 is SGHTA and CDR2 is FQGNSA in the germline V gene. The chain's CDR3 is CASSFSIQGDTEAFF. CDR3 bases: TGTGCCAGCAGCTTCTCGATACAGGGGGACACTGAAGCTTTCTTT.

This clone was observed once. A read error may account for a junction end that differs from germline. The chain has TRBV7-7 and TRBJ2-3; 7 nucleotides match TRBD1. Germline CDR1 reads SSHAT; CDR2 reads FNYEAQ (reference sequence). The CDR3 spans 15 residues. This CDR3 reads CASSLAPDRADTQYF. In nucleotides, the CDR3 is TGTGCTAGCAGCTTAGCCCCCGACAGGGCAGATACGCAGTATTTT.

CDR3 DNA: TGTGCCAGTAGTACCGGCAGGGGGCTATATGGCTACACCTTC. It codes for CASSTGRGLYGYTF. V and J are TRBV19 and TRBJ1-2; 8 bases are shared with TRBD1. The CDR3 sequence is 14 residues long. The V gene's germline CDR1 is LNHDA and CDR2 SQIVND (reference sequence). V lost 4 bases, J lost 5 bases, and 6 bases stayed unmatched. Full variable domain (rest looked up from reference TRBV19 and TRBJ1-2): DGGITQSPKYLFRKEGQNVTLSCEQNLNHDAMYWYRQDPGQGLRLIYYSQIVNDFQKGDIAEGYSVSREKKESFPLTVTSAQKNPTAFYLCASSTGRGLYGYTFGSGTRLTVV.

The chain combines TRBV19 with TRBJ1-5; D ambiguous. From germline, CDR1 is LNHDA and CDR2 SQIVND (reference sequence). The CDR3 is made up of 15 amino acids. V was shortened by 6 bases and J by 1 base, with 13 bases between the two germline ends. CDR3 region: CASSEIGRSNQPQHF. CDR3 in DNA: TGTGCCAGTAGCGAAATAGGACGGAGCAATCAGCCCCAGCATTTT.

This rearrangement joins TRBV28 to TRBJ1-2; tentative D call: TRBD1 (5 bases). Germline-derived CDR1 and CDR2 are MDHEN and SYDVKM. The CDR3 is made up of 14 amino acids. V was trimmed by 6 bases and J by 2 bases, leaving 13 bases between them. The CDR3 coding sequence is TGTGCCAGCAGCGCGACAGTTTTGAACTATGGCTACACCTTC. It yields the protein CASSATVLNYGYTF.

The genes are TRBV7-9 and TRBJ2-3; a possible D gene is TRBD2 (6 bases). Germline lookup yields CDR1 SEHNR and CDR2 FQNEAQ (reference sequence). V shed 5 bases and J shed 5 bases, with 14 bases lying between them. CDR3 size: 14 residues. The CDR3 loop reads CASSRSWGVDTQYF. CDR3 coding DNA: TGTGCCAGCAGCCGAAGCTGGGGGGTAGATACGCAGTATTTT.

A single count supports this clone. The chain joins TRBV10-3 to TRBJ2-3; 7 nucleotides align to TRBD2. This CDR3 is 15 amino acids long. The germline gives CDR1 ENHRY, CDR2 SYGVKD. J lost 0 bases, V lost 2 bases, and 2 bases had no gene match. The CDR3 here is CAISELAASTDTQYF. The CDR3 DNA reads TGTGCCATCAGTGAGCTAGCGGCTAGCACAGATACGCAGTATTTT.

The chain uses TRBV14 and TRBJ1-1; tentatively, D is TRBD1 (6 bases). The V end was cut by 0 bases, the J end by 9 bases, with 14 bases between. Germline CDR1 reads SGHDN; CDR2 reads FVKESK. The CDR3 length is 14 residues. CDR3 sequence: CASSQDSGDIKAFF. CDR3 sequence (DNA): TGTGCCAGCAGCCAAGACTCAGGGGATATCAAAGCTTTCTTT.

J is TRBJ1-5 and V is TRBV28; D gene ambiguous. V was shortened by 2 bases and J by 6 bases, with 14 bases between the two germline ends. Germline loops: CDR1 MDHEN, CDR2 SYDVKM. The CDR3 totals 15 residues. CDR3 nucleotide sequence: TGTGCCAGCAGTTTAGATGTGAGGGTGGGTCAGCCCCAGCATTTT. It codes for CASSLDVRVGQPQHF.

The J gene is TRBJ2-1, the V gene TRBV10-3; maybe TRBD2 (6 bases). Between the trimmed V and J ends, which lost 3 bases and 0 bases, there was a span of 6 bases. Germline CDR1 and CDR2: ENHRY and SYGVKD. This CDR3 is built from 14 residues. This CDR3 reads CAISDGGSYNEQFF. The CDR3 nucleotides read TGTGCCATCAGTGACGGGGGCTCCTACAATGAGCAGTTCTTC.